This T cell receptor beta chain was profiled in a study of beta chain features in type 1 diabetes. Study results and caveats: Across patients, naive, central memory and Treg TCRB repertoires exhibited apparently greater similarity than was observed across healthy donors. There was a moderate but significant shortening of TCRB CDR3s in all four CD4+ subsets of Type 1 diabetes patients.

Worth noting for this clone: Its antigen is unidentified.

The CDR3 runs 13 residues. Trimming cost V 5 bases and J 4 bases, with 9 bases left between them. Germline CDR1 is KGHSH and CDR2 is LQKENI. Of the isolated RNA, all was reverse transcribed, and so the sequenced material was expressed TCRB transcripts. Method: immunoSEQ multiplex PCR; TCRdb's copy keeps in-frame clones and lacks some. Counted here are hundreds of thousands of clones, approximately 9.9% occurring once; the ten biggest clones make up less than 1.2%. Sampling consisted of one heparinised blood draw per donor, averaging about 110 mL. V gene TRBV18 combines with J gene TRBJ2-4, with D possibly matching TRBD1 (5 bases). Source material: central memory CD4+ T cells from blood. This receptor was identified in a man aged 30 to 45 with type 1 diabetes. The CDR3 protein is CASSEQVKNIQYF. CDR3 bases: TGTGCCAGCTCAGAACAGGTTAAAAACATTCAGTACTTC.